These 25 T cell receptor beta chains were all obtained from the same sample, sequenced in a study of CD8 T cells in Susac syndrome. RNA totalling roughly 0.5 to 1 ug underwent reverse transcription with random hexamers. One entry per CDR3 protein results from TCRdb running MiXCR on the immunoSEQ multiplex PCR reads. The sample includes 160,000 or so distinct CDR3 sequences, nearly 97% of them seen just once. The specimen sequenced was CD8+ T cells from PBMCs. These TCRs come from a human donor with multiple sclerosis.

The chain's CDR3 is CSARDRLAGHYEQYV. In DNA, the CDR3 is TGCAGTGCTAGAGATCGACTAGCGGGGCACTACGAGCAGTACGTC. The gene calls are TRBV20-1 and TRBJ2-7, with 11 bases aligning to TRBD2. The V segment lost 0 bases and the J segment 3 bases; nucleotides outside the gene matches: 4. Looked up from germline, CDR1 is DFQATT and CDR2 is SNEGSKA (reference sequence). The length of the CDR3 is 15 residues.

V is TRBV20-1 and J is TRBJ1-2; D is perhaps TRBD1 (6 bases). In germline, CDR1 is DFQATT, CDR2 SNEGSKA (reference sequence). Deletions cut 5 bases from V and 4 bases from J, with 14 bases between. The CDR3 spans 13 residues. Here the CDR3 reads CSASHDRSYGYTF. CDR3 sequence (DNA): TGCAGTGCTTCCCACGACAGGAGCTATGGCTACACCTTC.

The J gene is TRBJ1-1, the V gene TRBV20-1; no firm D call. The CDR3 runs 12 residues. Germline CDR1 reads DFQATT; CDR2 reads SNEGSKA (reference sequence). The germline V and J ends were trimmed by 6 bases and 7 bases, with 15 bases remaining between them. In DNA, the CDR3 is TGCAGTGCGTGGAAAGGTCTGGGTGAAGCTTTCTTT. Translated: CSAWKGLGEAFF.

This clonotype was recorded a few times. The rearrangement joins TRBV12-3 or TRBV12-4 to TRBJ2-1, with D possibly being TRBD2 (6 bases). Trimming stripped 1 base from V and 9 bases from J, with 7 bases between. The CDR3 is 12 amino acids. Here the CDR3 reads CASSLGRGEQFF. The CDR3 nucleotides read TGTGCCAGCAGTTTAGGGCGGGGTGAGCAGTTCTTC.

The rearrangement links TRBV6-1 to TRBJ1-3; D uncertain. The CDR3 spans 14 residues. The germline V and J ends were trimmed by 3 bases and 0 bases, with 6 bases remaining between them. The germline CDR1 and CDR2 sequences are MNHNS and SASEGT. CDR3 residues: CASSETGSGNTIYF. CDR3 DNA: TGTGCCAGCAGTGAGACCGGCTCTGGAAACACCATATATTTT.

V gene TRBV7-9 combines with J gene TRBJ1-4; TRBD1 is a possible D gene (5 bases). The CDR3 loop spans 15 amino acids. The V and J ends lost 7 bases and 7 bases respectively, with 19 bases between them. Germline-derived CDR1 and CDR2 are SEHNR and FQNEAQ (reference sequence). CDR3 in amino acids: CASTRSRMGGEKLFF. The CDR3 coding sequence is TGTGCCAGCACCCGGAGTAGGATGGGGGGTGAAAAACTGTTTTTT.

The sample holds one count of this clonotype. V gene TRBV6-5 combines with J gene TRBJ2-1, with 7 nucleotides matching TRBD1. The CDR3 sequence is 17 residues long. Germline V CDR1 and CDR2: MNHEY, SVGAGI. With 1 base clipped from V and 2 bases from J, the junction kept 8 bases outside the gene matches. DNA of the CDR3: TGTGCCAGCAGTTACTTCGAGGGGGACAGACCCTACAATGAGCAGTTCTTC. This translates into CASSYFEGDRPYNEQFF.

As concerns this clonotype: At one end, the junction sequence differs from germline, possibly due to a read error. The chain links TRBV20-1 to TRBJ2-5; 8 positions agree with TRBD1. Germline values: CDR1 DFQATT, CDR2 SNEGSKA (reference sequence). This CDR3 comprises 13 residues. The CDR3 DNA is TGCAGTGCTAGAGAGACAGGGGCCCAGACCCGGTACTTC. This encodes CSARETGAQTRYF.

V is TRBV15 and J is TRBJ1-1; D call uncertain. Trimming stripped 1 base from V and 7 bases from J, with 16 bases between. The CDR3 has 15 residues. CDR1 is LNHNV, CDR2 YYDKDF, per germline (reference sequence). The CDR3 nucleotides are TGTGCCACCAGCAGAGCAGGATCCCCCAGATTTGAAGCTTTCTTT. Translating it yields CATSRAGSPRFEAFF.

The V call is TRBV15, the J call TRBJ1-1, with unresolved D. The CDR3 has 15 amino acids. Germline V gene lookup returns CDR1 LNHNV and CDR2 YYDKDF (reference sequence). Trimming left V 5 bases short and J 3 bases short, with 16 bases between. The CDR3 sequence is CATSESVGFYTEAFF. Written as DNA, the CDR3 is TGTGCCACCAGCGAATCCGTCGGGTTCTACACTGAAGCTTTCTTT. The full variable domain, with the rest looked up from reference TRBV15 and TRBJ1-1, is DAMVIQNPRYQVTQFGKPVTLSCSQTLNHNVMYWYQQKSSQAPKLLFHYYDKDFNNEADTPDNFQSRRPNTSFCFLDIRSPGLGDTAMYLCATSESVGFYTEAFFGQGTRLTVV.

DNA for the CDR3: TGTGCCAGCAGCGAAGGACCCGTTATAAGCGGTGAAGCTTTCTTT. As protein: CASSEGPVISGEAFF. V is TRBV7-9 and J is TRBJ1-1; D uncertain. Germline loops: CDR1 SEHNR, CDR2 FQNEAQ (reference sequence). V was clipped by 5 bases and J by 7 bases, with 20 bases between them. CDR3 size: 15 residues.

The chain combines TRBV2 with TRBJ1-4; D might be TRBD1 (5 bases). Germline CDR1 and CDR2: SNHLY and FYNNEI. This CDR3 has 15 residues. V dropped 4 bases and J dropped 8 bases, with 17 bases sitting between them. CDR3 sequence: CASSGGRDEGEKLFF. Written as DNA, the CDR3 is TGTGCCAGCAGTGGCGGGCGGGACGAAGGAGAAAAACTGTTTTTT.

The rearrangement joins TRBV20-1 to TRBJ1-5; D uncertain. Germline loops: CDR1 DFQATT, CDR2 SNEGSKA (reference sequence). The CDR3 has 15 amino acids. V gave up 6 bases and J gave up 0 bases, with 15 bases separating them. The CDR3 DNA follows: TGCAGTGCACCCGGGTGGGGATTTAGCAATCAGCCCCAGCATTTT. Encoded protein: CSAPGWGFSNQPQHF.

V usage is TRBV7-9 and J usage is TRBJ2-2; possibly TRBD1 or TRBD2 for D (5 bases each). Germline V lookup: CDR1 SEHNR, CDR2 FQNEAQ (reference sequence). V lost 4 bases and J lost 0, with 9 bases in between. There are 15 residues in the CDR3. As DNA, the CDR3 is TGTGCCAGCAGCTGGGACGGCGCGAACACCGGGGAGCTGTTTTTT. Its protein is CASSWDGANTGELFF.

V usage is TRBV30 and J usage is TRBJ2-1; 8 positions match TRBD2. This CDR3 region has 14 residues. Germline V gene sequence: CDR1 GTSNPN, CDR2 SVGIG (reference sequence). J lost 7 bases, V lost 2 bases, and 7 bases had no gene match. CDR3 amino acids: CAWSTGLGDNEQFF. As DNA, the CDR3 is TGTGCCTGGAGTACGGGACTAGGTGATAATGAGCAGTTCTTC.

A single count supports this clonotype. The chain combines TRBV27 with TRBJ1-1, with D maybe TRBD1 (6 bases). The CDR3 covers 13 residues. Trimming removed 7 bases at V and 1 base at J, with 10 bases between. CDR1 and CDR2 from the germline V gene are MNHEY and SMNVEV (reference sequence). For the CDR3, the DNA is TGTGCCAGCAACCAGGGGCGGAACACTGAAGCTTTCTTT. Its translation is CASNQGRNTEAFF.

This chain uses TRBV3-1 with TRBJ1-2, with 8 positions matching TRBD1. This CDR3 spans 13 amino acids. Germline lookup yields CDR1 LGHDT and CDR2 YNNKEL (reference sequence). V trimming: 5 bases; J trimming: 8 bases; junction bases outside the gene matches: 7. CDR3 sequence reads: CASSSGQVDGYTF. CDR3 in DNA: TGTGCCAGCAGCTCGGGACAGGTGGACGGCTACACCTTC. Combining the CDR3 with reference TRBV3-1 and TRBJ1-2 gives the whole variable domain DTAVSQTPKYLVTQMGNDKSIKCEQNLGHDTMYWYKQDSKKFLKIMFSYNNKELIINETVPNRFSPKSPDKAHLNLHINSLELGDSAVYFCASSSGQVDGYTFGSGTRLTVV.

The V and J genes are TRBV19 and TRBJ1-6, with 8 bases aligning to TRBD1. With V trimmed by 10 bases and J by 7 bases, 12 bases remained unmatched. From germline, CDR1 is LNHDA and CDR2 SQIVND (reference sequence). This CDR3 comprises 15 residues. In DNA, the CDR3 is TGTGCCACCAGTATACTCGGGACAGGCAATTCACCCCTCCACTTT. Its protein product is CATSILGTGNSPLHF.

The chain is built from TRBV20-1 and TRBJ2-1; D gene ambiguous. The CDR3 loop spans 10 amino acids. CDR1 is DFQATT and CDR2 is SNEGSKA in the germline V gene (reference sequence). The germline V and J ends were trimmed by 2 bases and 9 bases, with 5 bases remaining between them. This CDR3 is CSARLSEQFF. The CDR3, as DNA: TGCAGTGCTAGATTAAGTGAGCAGTTCTTC.

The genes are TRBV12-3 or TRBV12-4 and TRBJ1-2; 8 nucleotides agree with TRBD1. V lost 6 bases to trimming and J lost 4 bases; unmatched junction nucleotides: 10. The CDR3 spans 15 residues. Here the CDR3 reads CASSPFQGAGYGYTF. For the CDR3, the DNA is TGTGCCAGCAGCCCCTTTCAGGGGGCGGGCTATGGCTACACCTTC.

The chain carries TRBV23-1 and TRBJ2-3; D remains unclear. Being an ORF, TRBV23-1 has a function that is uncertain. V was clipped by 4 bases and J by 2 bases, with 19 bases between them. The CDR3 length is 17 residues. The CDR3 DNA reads TGCGCCAGCAGTCCAACCTCCCACCCGGCCCACACAGATACGCAGTATTTT. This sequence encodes CASSPTSHPAHTDTQYF.

CDR3 amino acids: CASREPGPGNEQFF. In DNA, the CDR3 is TGTGCCAGCAGAGAACCGGGTCCCGGGAATGAGCAGTTCTTC. This chain connects TRBV5-6 to TRBJ2-1; no reliable D call. The CDR3 runs to 14 residues. Looked up from germline, CDR1 is SGHDT and CDR2 is YYEEEE. V gave up 5 bases and J gave up 7 bases, with 16 bases separating them.

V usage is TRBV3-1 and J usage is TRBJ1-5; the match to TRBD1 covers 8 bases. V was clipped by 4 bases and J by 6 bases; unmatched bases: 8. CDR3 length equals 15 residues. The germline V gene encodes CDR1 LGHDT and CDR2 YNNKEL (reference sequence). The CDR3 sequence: CASSPGDRPIQPQHF. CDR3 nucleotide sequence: TGTGCCAGCAGCCCCGGGGACAGGCCAATTCAGCCCCAGCATTTT.

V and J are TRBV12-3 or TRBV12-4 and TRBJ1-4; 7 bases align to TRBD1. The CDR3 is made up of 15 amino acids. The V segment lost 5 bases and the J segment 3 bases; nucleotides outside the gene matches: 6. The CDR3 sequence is CASSEQGKANEKLFF. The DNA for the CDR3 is TGTGCCAGCAGTGAACAGGGGAAGGCTAATGAAAAACTGTTTTTT.

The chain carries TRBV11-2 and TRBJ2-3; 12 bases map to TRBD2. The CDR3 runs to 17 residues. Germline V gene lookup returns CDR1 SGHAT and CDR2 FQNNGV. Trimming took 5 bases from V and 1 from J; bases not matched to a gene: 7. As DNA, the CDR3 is TGTGCCAGCAGCCAATATTGGACTAGCGGGGGCACAGATACGCAGTATTTT. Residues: CASSQYWTSGGTDTQYF.